This TCR beta chain is drawn from a study of regulatory T cells in long-lasting Graves disease. This clonotype appeared many times. Its antigen is not known. The junction had 6 bases not matched to a gene; V was cut back by 3 bases and J by 4 bases. This CDR3 has 15 residues. Germline V lookup: CDR1 MGHRA, CDR2 YSYEKL. Noted time point: newly diagnosed GD, antithyroid drugs for less than 3 months. Isolated PBMC RNA provided the starting material for the TCR library. Findings and limits, study-wide: Favored gene segments in persistent disease were TRBV28, TRBJ1-2 and TRBJ2-5.

Assembly of TCR beta libraries relied on iRepertoire HTBI primers together with Arm-PCR of CDR3 regions. As handled by the study authors: Throughout the samples, researchers identified roughly 60 TRBV and approximately 14 TRBJ segments. Via MiXCR, TCRdb re-called the multiplex PCR reads, giving one row per CDR3 protein. The V and J calls, along with clone size, are taken from TCRdb and not from the paper's own processing. The repertoire holds 300,000 to 400,000 distinct CDR3 sequences, with about 14% as singletons. The clonotype was recovered from a female donor with Graves disease. The specimen comprised peripheral blood mononuclear cells (PBMCs), sampled at new diagnosis, from a patient treated with antithyroid drugs. The V and J genes are TRBV4-1 and TRBJ2-7, with 10 bases matching TRBD2. DNA of the CDR3: TGCGCCAGCAGCCAGACTCTAGCGGGAGTATACGAGCAGTACTTC. Translation gives CASSQTLAGVYEQYF.